This T cell receptor (beta chain) was profiled in a study of early T cells in non-severe SARS-CoV-2 infection. The overall study: Sequencing input comprised bulk RNA from unsorted whole blood; chain pairing was not available. Overall study results and limits: VDJdb-based annotation leaned toward anti-spike CD8 responses and missed private and CD4 specificities.

Unique molecular identifiers (one per individual cDNA molecule) were attached. TCRdb re-derived calls from the 5' RACE reads in MiXCR, one entry per CDR3 protein. Of 50,000 or so distinct CDR3 sequences in the sample, roughly an eighth were seen once. This clonotype was picked up a small number of times. What it recognizes is unknown. In germline, CDR1 is GTSNPN, CDR2 SVGIG (reference sequence). The CDR3 totals 13 residues. The germline V and J ends were trimmed by 5 bases and 2 bases, with 12 bases remaining between them. The specimen was whole blood. This TCR came from an adult who was a healthcare worker with PCR-confirmed SARS-CoV-2 infection or an uninfected control (not recorded which). V is TRBV30 and J is TRBJ1-1; no clear D. CDR3 loop: CAWDTSLNTEAFF. In DNA, the CDR3 is TGTGCCTGGGACACCAGCCTCAACACTGAAGCTTTCTTT. The entire variable domain, with the rest obtained from reference TRBV30 and TRBJ1-1, is as follows: SQTIHQWPATLVQPVGSPLSLECTVEGTSNPNLYWYRQAAGRGLQLLFYSVGIGQISSEVPQNLSASRPQDRQFILSSKKLLLSDSGFYLCAWDTSLNTEAFFGQGTRLTVV.